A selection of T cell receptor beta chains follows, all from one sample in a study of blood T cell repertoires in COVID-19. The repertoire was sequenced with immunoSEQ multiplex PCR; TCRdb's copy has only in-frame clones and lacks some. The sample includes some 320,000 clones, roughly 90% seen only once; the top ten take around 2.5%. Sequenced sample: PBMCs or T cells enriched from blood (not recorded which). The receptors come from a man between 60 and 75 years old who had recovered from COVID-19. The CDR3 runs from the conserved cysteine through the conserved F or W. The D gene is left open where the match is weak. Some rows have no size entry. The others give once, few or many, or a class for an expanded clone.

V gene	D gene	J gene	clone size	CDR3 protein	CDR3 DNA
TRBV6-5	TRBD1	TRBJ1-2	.	CASTDRATGYTF	TGTGCCAGCACCGACAGGGCTACTGGCTACACCTTC
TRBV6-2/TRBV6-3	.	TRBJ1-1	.	CASSRGDVNTEAFF	TGTGCCAGCAGCCGCGGGGACGTGAACACTGAAGCTTTCTTT
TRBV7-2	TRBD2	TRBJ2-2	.	CASSPRPGGSGTGELFF	TGTGCCAGCAGCCCACGTCCGGGCGGGAGTGGGACCGGGGAGCTGTTTTTT
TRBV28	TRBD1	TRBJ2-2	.	CASSHRDRGRGELFF	TGTGCCAGCAGCCACCGGGACAGGGGGCGCGGGGAGCTGTTTTTT
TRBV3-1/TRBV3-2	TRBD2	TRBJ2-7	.	CASSPGGLAAYYEQYF	TGTGCCAGCAGCCCCGGCGGGCTAGCGGCGTACTACGAGCAGTACTTC
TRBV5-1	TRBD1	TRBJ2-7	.	CASSSGTGGYEQYF	TGCGCCAGCAGCTCCGGGACAGGGGGCTACGAGCAGTACTTC
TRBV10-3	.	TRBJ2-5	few	CAISDGNGETQYF	TGTGCCATCAGCGACGGGAATGGAGAGACCCAGTACTTC
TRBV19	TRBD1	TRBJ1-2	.	CASSRGTGRFTF	TGTGCCAGTAGTAGGGGGACAGGTCGTTTCACCTTC
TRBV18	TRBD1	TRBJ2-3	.	CASSPATGGGTDTQYF	TGTGCCAGCTCACCCGCGACAGGGGGTGGCACAGATACGCAGTATTTT
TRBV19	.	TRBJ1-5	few	CASSMGSGFDQPQHF	TGTGCCAGTAGTATGGGGAGTGGGTTCGATCAGCCCCAGCATTTT
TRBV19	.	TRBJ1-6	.	CASSIAQGESPLHF	TGTGCCAGTAGTATAGCACAGGGAGAATCACCCCTCCACTTT
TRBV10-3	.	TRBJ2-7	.	CANRVGGRSGEQYF	TGTGCCAATCGTGTCGGGGGTAGGTCGGGCGAGCAGTACTTC
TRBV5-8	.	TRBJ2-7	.	CASSFGLLYYEQYF	TGTGCCAGCAGCTTTGGGCTTCTATACTACGAGCAGTACTTC
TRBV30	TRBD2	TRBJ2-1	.	CAWSAAGLAMGEFF	TGTGCCTGGAGTGCCGCGGGACTAGCGATGGGTGAGTTCTTC
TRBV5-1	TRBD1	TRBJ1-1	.	CASSPPGQKNTEAFF	TGCGCCAGCAGCCCGCCGGGACAGAAGAACACTGAAGCTTTCTTT
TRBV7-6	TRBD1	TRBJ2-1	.	CASSPRGGQGIDNEQFF	TGTGCCAGCAGCCCTAGGGGGGGACAGGGCATTGACAATGAGCAGTTCTTC
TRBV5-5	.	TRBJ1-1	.	CASSLVLGISSEAFF	TGTGCCAGCAGCTTGGTTTTGGGCATTTCCAGTGAAGCTTTCTTT
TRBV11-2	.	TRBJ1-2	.	CASSPTANSYGYTF	TGTGCCAGCAGCCCGACAGCGAATAGTTATGGCTACACCTTC
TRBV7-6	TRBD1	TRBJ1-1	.	CASSMGQLNTEAFF	TGTGCCAGCAGCATGGGACAGCTTAACACTGAAGCTTTCTTT
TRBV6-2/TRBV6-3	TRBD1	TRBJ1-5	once	CASSGTDNQPQHF	TGTGCCAGCAGCGGGACAGATAATCAGCCCCAGCATTTT
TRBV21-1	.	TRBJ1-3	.	CASSKRTGTRRSTIYF	TGTGCCAGCAGCAAACGGACAGGGACTCGACGTAGCACCATATATTTT
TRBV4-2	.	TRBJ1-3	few	CASSQAGAGNTIYF	TGTGCCAGCAGCCAAGCAGGTGCTGGAAACACCATATATTTT
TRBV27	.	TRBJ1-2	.	CASRTDSNYGYTF	TGTGCCAGCCGGACAGACTCTAACTATGGCTACACCTTC
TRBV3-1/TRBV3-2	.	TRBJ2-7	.	CASSRHSDYEQYF	TGTGCCAGCAGCCGGCACAGTGACTACGAGCAGTACTTC
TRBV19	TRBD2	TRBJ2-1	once	CANGGGNEQFF	TGTGCCAATGGGGGGGGTAATGAGCAGTTCTTC
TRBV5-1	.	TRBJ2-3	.	CASSLERSTDTQYF	TGCGCCAGCAGCTTGGAGCGGAGCACAGATACGCAGTATTTT
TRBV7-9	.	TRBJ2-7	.	CASSLGASGVDEQYF	TGTGCCAGCAGCCTAGGGGCGTCGGGGGTGGACGAGCAGTACTTC
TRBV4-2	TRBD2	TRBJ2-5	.	CASSQDPTSGETQYF	TGTGCCAGCAGCCAAGATCCGACTAGCGGGGAGACCCAGTACTTC
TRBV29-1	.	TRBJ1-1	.	CSVSTGNTEAFF	TGCAGCGTCTCAACAGGGAACACTGAAGCTTTCTTT
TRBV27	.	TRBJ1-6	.	CASKGQGISPLHF	TGTGCCAGCAAGGGGCAGGGTATTTCACCCCTCCACTTT
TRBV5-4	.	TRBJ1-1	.	CASSETGMNTEAFF	TGTGCCAGCAGCGAGACAGGAATGAACACTGAAGCTTTCTTT
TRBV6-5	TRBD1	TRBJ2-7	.	CASSYEGAGEQYF	TGTGCCAGCAGTTACGAGGGGGCTGGAGAGCAGTACTTC
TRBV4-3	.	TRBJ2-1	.	CASSQARGESYNEQFF	TGCGCCAGCAGCCAAGCCAGGGGGGAGTCCTACAATGAGCAGTTCTTC
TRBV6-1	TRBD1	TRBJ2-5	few	CASSEVTGDVETQYF	TGTGCCAGCAGTGAAGTTACAGGGGATGTAGAGACCCAGTACTTC
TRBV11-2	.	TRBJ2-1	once	CASSLVLYNEQFF	TGTGCCAGCAGCTTAGTTCTCTACAATGAGCAGTTCTTC
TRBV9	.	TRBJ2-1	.	CASSPEEGLASSYNEQFF	TGTGCCAGCTCCCCAGAGGAGGGGCTAGCCAGCTCCTACAATGAGCAGTTCTTC
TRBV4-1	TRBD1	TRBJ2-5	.	CASSLTTLTGGGTQYF	TGCGCCAGCAGCCTGACCACCTTGACAGGGGGTGGGACCCAGTACTTC
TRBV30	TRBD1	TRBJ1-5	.	CAWRFGQGNQPQHF	TGTGCCTGGAGGTTCGGACAGGGCAATCAGCCCCAGCATTTT
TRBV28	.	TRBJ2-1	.	CASYAYNEQFF	TGTGCCAGCTATGCCTACAATGAGCAGTTCTTC
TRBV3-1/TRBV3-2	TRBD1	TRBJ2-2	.	CASSQDWGRTGRGGELFF	TGTGCCAGCAGCCAAGATTGGGGAAGGACAGGCCGCGGAGGGGAGCTGTTTTTT
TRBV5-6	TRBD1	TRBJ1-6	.	CASSTGQFNSPLHF	TGTGCCAGCAGCACGGGACAGTTTAATTCACCCCTCCACTTT
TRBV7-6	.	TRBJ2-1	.	CASSFTAGSSYNEQFF	TGTGCCAGCAGCTTTACGGCGGGGAGCTCCTACAATGAGCAGTTCTTC
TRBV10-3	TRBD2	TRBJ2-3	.	CAILTSGDTDTQYF	TGTGCCATCTTGACTAGCGGGGACACAGATACGCAGTATTTT
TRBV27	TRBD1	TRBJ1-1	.	CASSLIQGARNTEAFF	TGTGCCAGCAGTTTAATACAGGGGGCTCGGAACACTGAAGCTTTCTTT
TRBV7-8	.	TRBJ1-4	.	CASSVMGAGEKLFF	TGTGCCAGCAGCGTCATGGGGGCTGGAGAAAAACTGTTTTTT
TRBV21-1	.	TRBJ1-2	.	CATTHGKGVSAYYGYTF	TGTGCCACCACTCATGGGAAAGGGGTTTCGGCCTACTATGGCTACACCTTC
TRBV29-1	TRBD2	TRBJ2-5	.	CSVAGLAGGVGETQYF	TGCAGCGTGGCGGGACTAGCGGGAGGGGTGGGAGAGACCCAGTACTTC
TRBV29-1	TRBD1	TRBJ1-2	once	CSVGGQGVYYGYTF	TGCAGCGTCGGGGGACAGGGGGTCTACTATGGCTACACCTTC
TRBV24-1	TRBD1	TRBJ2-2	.	CATSGQGASGELFF	TGTGCCACCAGTGGTCAGGGGGCGAGCGGGGAGCTGTTTTTT
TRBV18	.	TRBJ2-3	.	CASSPQTSTDTQYF	TGTGCCAGCTCACCTCAGACTAGCACAGATACGCAGTATTTT
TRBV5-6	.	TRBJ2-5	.	CASSLDSGTQYF	TGTGCCAGCAGCCTGGACAGCGGGACCCAGTACTTC
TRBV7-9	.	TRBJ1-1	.	CASSLDSAVQAFF	TGTGCCAGCAGCTTAGATTCGGCGGTTCAAGCTTTCTTT
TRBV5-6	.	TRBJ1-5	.	CASSFGQGNQPQHF	TGTGCCAGCAGCTTTGGGCAGGGGAATCAGCCCCAGCATTTT